The 10 T cell receptor beta chains below were found in one sample sequenced in a study of T cells in Graves' hyperthyroidism and ophthalmopathy. RNA transcripts provided the source from which TCR beta CDR3 regions were amplified. Primed by the HTBI set, a first-round RT-PCR was run on the TCR CDR3. TCRdb re-called the multiplex PCR reads with MiXCR, one entry per CDR3 protein. The top ten clones hold less than 15% of a sample with hundreds of thousands of distinct CDR3 sequences, approximately 14% of them seen once. The sample consisted of blood. Receptor source: a woman aged 18-35 years with Graves' hyperthyroidism.

In this sample, this clonotype turned up many times. V and J are TRBV5-1 and TRBJ2-1; TRBD2 is a possible D gene (5 bases). The germline CDR1 and CDR2 sequences are SGHRS and YFSETQ. The V end lost 0 bases, the J end lost 2 bases, and 9 bases lay between the germline ends. The CDR3 sequence is 15 residues long. The CDR3 DNA is TGCGCCAGCAGCTTGGTAGCGCAGACCTACAATGAGCAGTTCTTC. Translation: CASSLVAQTYNEQFF.

At least ten counts were recorded for this clonotype. This rearrangement joins TRBV11-2 to TRBJ2-5; TRBD1 might be the D (5 bases). The CDR3 has 15 residues. The ends were cut back, 5 bases at V and 2 bases at J, with 15 bases in the middle. The germline gives CDR1 SGHAT, CDR2 FQNNGV. The chain's CDR3 is CASSPSGIPQETQYF. The CDR3 DNA is TGTGCCAGCAGCCCATCAGGGATTCCACAAGAGACCCAGTACTTC.

This clonotype was counted ten times or more. The rearrangement links TRBV28 to TRBJ1-5; 8 nucleotides agree with TRBD1. CDR3 size: 16 residues. Germline assignment: CDR1 MDHEN and CDR2 SYDVKM. The trim removed 5 bases at V and 5 bases at J, leaving 11 bases unmatched. CDR3 loop: CASSTNRQGRYQPQHF. CDR3 DNA: TGTGCCAGCAGTACCAATCGACAGGGGCGATATCAGCCCCAGCATTTT.

The rearrangement joins TRBV28 to TRBJ1-5; 7 positions match TRBD1. V was clipped by 6 bases and J by 5 bases; unmatched bases: 7. CDR1 is MDHEN and CDR2 is SYDVKM in the germline V gene. The CDR3 is 14 residues long. CDR3 coding DNA: TGTGCCAGCAGCCCGGGACAGCTACATCAGCCCCAGCATTTT. Residues: CASSPGQLHQPQHF.

In this sample, this clonotype turned up many times. The V call is TRBV19, the J call TRBJ1-1, with D perhaps matching TRBD1 (5 bases). The V gene's germline CDR1 is LNHDA and CDR2 SQIVND (reference sequence). This CDR3 is built from 14 residues. Deletions cut 9 bases from V and 4 bases from J, with 18 bases between. CDR3 protein: CASLSRVGGTEAFF. CDR3 bases: TGTGCCAGCCTATCCAGGGTGGGGGGCACTGAAGCTTTCTTT.

The chain carries TRBV2 and TRBJ1-1, with a weak D call TRBD1 (5 bases). Trimming removed 1 base at V and 0 bases at J, with 6 bases between. CDR1 is SNHLY, CDR2 FYNNEI, per germline. The length of the CDR3 is 14 residues. CDR3 nucleotide sequence: TGTGCCAGCAGTGAAGGGGGCATGAACACTGAAGCTTTCTTT. Its translation is CASSEGGMNTEAFF.

The chain uses TRBV5-5 and TRBJ2-7; D unresolved. Trimming shortened V by 2 bases and J by 3 bases, and 9 bases separated the two germline ends. The CDR3 is 13 residues long. CDR1 is SGHKS and CDR2 is YYEKEE in the germline V gene (reference sequence). CDR3 in DNA: TGTGCCAGCAGCTTTGGACGGAACTACGAGCAGTACTTC. It yields the protein CASSFGRNYEQYF.

This sequence joins TRBV6-4 and TRBJ2-3; 7 nucleotides align to TRBD1. Germline V lookup: CDR1 MRHNA, CDR2 SNTAGT. The CDR3 sequence is 13 residues long. The J segment lost 2 bases and the V segment lost 5 bases, leaving 1 base of the junction unmatched. CDR3 region: CASSTGDTDTQYF. For the CDR3, the DNA is TGTGCCAGCAGTACAGGGGACACAGATACGCAGTATTTT.

This clonotype was observed a few times. V gene TRBV7-6 combines with J gene TRBJ2-3, with 7 positions matching TRBD2. This CDR3 has 17 amino acids. V trimming: 1 base; J trimming: 1 base; junction bases outside the gene matches: 8. Germline V gene lookup returns CDR1 SGHVS and CDR2 FNYEAQ. The CDR3 is CASSLVSLAVGTDTQYF. The CDR3 coding sequence is TGTGCCAGCAGCTTAGTCTCCCTAGCGGTCGGCACAGATACGCAGTATTTT.

This clonotype was counted ten times or more. The CDR3 region is CASSLGRLWPLQEWDTEAFF. In nucleotides, the CDR3 is TGCGCCAGCAGCTTGGGTAGACTTTGGCCTTTACAGGAGTGGGACACTGAAGCTTTCTTT. This sequence joins TRBV5-1 and TRBJ1-1, with D tentatively TRBD1 (5 bases). The CDR3 has 20 residues. V was cut by 0 bases and J by 3 bases, with 27 bases left in between. Per germline, CDR1 SGHRS and CDR2 YFSETQ.